These T cell receptor beta chains were read from a single sample in a study of identical twins. Using its own MiXCR run on the 5' RACE reads, TCRdb lists one record per CDR3 protein. This table has roughly 570,000 distinct CDR3 sequences, around a tenth appearing once. The data were also submitted as part of a second study, on yellow fever vaccine responses in identical twins.

Sequencing input: PBMCs. These TCRs come from a woman under 30 in good health. CDR3s include the opening cysteine and the closing phenylalanine or tryptophan. Each record gives: D gene, J gene, V gene, CDR3 protein. A D gene is named only where the DNA matches it firmly.

.,TRBJ1-1,TRBV7-9,CASSLVSQLNTEAFF
TRBD2,TRBJ2-5,TRBV7-8,CASLGLAGDGTQYF
.,TRBJ2-2,TRBV7-2,CASNLAPGELFF
.,TRBJ2-7,TRBV2,CASRDGSLGSYEQYF
.,TRBJ2-7,TRBV18,CASSPTMGQGAYEQYF
TRBD2,TRBJ2-7,TRBV5-5,CASSVGLAGEQYF
.,TRBJ2-7,TRBV6-5,CASRNPGLEQYF
.,TRBJ2-3,TRBV4-1,CASRLESTDTQYF
.,TRBJ2-7,TRBV3-1,CASSLNYEQYF
.,TRBJ1-6,TRBV28,CASRGLRTSNNSPLHF
.,TRBJ1-1,TRBV28,CASSLLGVIEAFF
.,TRBJ2-1,TRBV2,CATYSRGGDEQFF
.,TRBJ1-2,TRBV12-3/TRBV12-4,CASSQRWYGYTF
TRBD2,TRBJ2-3,TRBV11-3,CASSLGAGGPPDTQYF
.,TRBJ2-7,TRBV20-1,CSARDRDTYEQYF
.,TRBJ1-1,TRBV14,CASSLFGLANTEAFF
TRBD1,TRBJ2-5,TRBV7-2,CASSSAGTGGETQYF
TRBD2,TRBJ2-7,TRBV10-3,CAISDGGGLEQYF
TRBD2,TRBJ2-5,TRBV7-6,CASSLAVLAGEWETQYF
.,TRBJ2-1,TRBV18,CASSPFSEQFF
TRBD1,TRBJ2-6,TRBV6-2/TRBV6-3,CASSGDRAGANVLTF
.,TRBJ1-2,TRBV4-1,CASSPGRGDYGYTF
.,TRBJ2-3,TRBV7-2,CASSGRIRDTQYF
.,TRBJ1-4,TRBV7-2,CASSPLTTNEKLFF
.,TRBJ2-2,TRBV7-6,CASSFMFGGELFF
TRBD1,TRBJ2-7,TRBV11-2,CASNGQGPYEQYF
.,TRBJ2-5,TRBV20-1,CSAGGGILTETQYF
.,TRBJ1-1,TRBV27,CASSLNGEAFF
.,TRBJ2-7,TRBV30,CAWGVSGRRDEQYF
TRBD2,TRBJ2-3,TRBV3-1,CASSQDASGRGDTQYF
.,TRBJ2-6,TRBV5-1,CASSFTRGSGANVLTF
TRBD2,TRBJ2-5,TRBV7-9,CASSSGLAAQETQYF
.,TRBJ2-2,TRBV5-1,CASSTTTAGELFF
.,TRBJ1-1,TRBV5-1,CASSLATSRGNTEAFF
.,TRBJ2-1,TRBV27,CASSTRRRLSSYNEQFF
TRBD1,TRBJ2-7,TRBV10-2,CASMDRDLPEQYF
.,TRBJ2-3,TRBV7-2,CASSLDPGASTDTQYF
.,TRBJ2-5,TRBV12-3/TRBV12-4,CASSLNYGETQYF
.,TRBJ2-4,TRBV12-3/TRBV12-4,CASSLGGKGNIQYF
TRBD1,TRBJ2-7,TRBV4-3,CASSQDGTGSYEQYF
TRBD2,TRBJ2-1,TRBV2,CASRKTSGGPRHEQFF
.,TRBJ2-3,TRBV18,CASSTTTDTQYF